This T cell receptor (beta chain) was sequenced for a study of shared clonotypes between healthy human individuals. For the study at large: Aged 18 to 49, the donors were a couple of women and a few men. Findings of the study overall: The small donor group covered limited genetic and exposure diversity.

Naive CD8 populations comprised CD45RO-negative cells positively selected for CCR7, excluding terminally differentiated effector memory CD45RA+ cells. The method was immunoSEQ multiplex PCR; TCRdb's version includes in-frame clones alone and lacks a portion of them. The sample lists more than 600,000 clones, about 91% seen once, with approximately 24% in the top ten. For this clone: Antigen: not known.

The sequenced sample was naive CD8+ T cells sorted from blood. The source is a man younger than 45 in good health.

The CDR3 DNA follows: TGTGCCAGCGAGGGGGGGCATGAGCAGTTCTTC. Its protein is CASEGGHEQFF. The chain couples TRBV7-9 to TRBJ2-1; maybe TRBD2 (7 bases). The germline CDR1 and CDR2 sequences are SEHNR and FQNEAQ (reference sequence). Deletions cut 8 bases from V and 8 bases from J, with 10 bases between. This CDR3 region has 11 residues. Drawing the rest from reference TRBV7-9 and TRBJ2-1, the complete variable domain is DTGVSQNPRHKITKRGQNVTFRCDPISEHNRLYWYRQTLGQGPEFLTYFQNEAQLEKSRLLSDRFSAERPKGSFSTLEIQRTEQGDSAMYLCASEGGHEQFFGPGTRLTVL.